This TCR beta chain was captured by sequencing in a study of blood T cell repertoires in COVID-19. Sequenced by immunoSEQ multiplex PCR; TCRdb stores in-frame clones only, minus some. Of 140,000 to 150,000 clones detected, around 89% appear once; the ten largest clones hold over 2.5%. The CDR3 has 14 amino acids. The ends were cut back, 1 base at V and 6 bases at J, with 13 bases in the middle. Germline CDR1 and CDR2: MNHEY and SVGAGI. The clonotype comes from a man aged 55 to 69 with active or convalescent COVID-19. The rearrangement joins TRBV6-5 to TRBJ2-7; TRBD1 is a possible D gene (7 bases). Sequenced: peripheral blood. The CDR3 coding sequence is TGTGCCAGCAGTTACTTGGCCAGGGGGGTCGAGCAGTACTTC. Its translation: CASSYLARGVEQYF.